A selection of T cell receptor beta chains follows, all from one sample in a study of T-cell memory formation after mild COVID-19. From the 5' RACE reads, TCRdb called clonotypes with MiXCR, one entry per CDR3 protein. This table has approximately 250,000 distinct CDR3 sequences, 15% to 20% appearing once. Sequencing input: PBMCs or a T cell subset sorted from them (not recorded which). These TCRs come from a man aged 18 to 35 who had mild COVID-19 (a few samples of this study predate the infection). Cell type and time point are not known. The conserved cysteine and the conserved F or W are not part of the CDR3 here. Fields, in order: V gene, J gene, clone size, CDR3 protein. Only part of the rows carry a size: once, few, many, or a class if the clone is expanded.

v_call: TRBV7-9
j_call: TRBJ1-4
clone_size: -
cdr3_aa: ASSSRDNHANEKLF

v_call: TRBV7-9
j_call: TRBJ1-4
clone_size: -
cdr3_aa: ASSLRRENEKLF

v_call: TRBV4-1
j_call: TRBJ2-3
clone_size: few
cdr3_aa: ASSHPDTDTQY

v_call: TRBV7-2
j_call: TRBJ2-2
clone_size: -
cdr3_aa: ASSSLTGNTGELF

v_call: TRBV4-2
j_call: TRBJ2-5
clone_size: few
cdr3_aa: ASSPKKSLTETQY

v_call: TRBV5-1
j_call: TRBJ2-5
clone_size: few
cdr3_aa: ASSPGGSQVETQY

v_call: TRBV5-1
j_call: TRBJ2-6
clone_size: many
cdr3_aa: ASSSGQGRNGANVLT

v_call: TRBV7-2
j_call: TRBJ1-6
clone_size: many
cdr3_aa: ASSWVTVDSPLH

v_call: TRBV10-3
j_call: TRBJ2-2
clone_size: -
cdr3_aa: ATRTVGAGELF

v_call: TRBV4-3
j_call: TRBJ1-1
clone_size: few
cdr3_aa: ASSHRLYDRDRGRSEAF

v_call: TRBV4-3
j_call: TRBJ2-2
clone_size: -
cdr3_aa: ASSHPTANTGELF

v_call: TRBV15
j_call: TRBJ2-1
clone_size: -
cdr3_aa: ATKLFTGGYNEQF

v_call: TRBV7-6
j_call: TRBJ1-3
clone_size: -
cdr3_aa: ASSPGGGPGNTIY

v_call: TRBV5-5
j_call: TRBJ1-1
clone_size: few
cdr3_aa: ASSLDLTRGGSNTEAF

v_call: TRBV7-9
j_call: TRBJ2-5
clone_size: many
cdr3_aa: ASGLPTQVTQY

v_call: TRBV28
j_call: TRBJ2-5
clone_size: few
cdr3_aa: ASSPQGGPQETQY

v_call: TRBV5-4
j_call: TRBJ1-2
clone_size: -
cdr3_aa: ASSLADRGRLYGYT

v_call: TRBV23-1
j_call: TRBJ1-1
clone_size: few
cdr3_aa: ASSQSGPRVETEAF

v_call: TRBV10-3
j_call: TRBJ1-1
clone_size: -
cdr3_aa: AISVTGELNTEAF

v_call: TRBV12-3/TRBV12-4
j_call: TRBJ2-7
clone_size: -
cdr3_aa: ASSQPGGEQY

v_call: TRBV20-1
j_call: TRBJ2-7
clone_size: -
cdr3_aa: SARREFQYEQY

v_call: TRBV7-8
j_call: TRBJ2-7
clone_size: few
cdr3_aa: ASSRSSGGAPYEQY

v_call: TRBV30
j_call: TRBJ2-3
clone_size: -
cdr3_aa: ACSLAGADTQY

v_call: TRBV27
j_call: TRBJ2-7
clone_size: -
cdr3_aa: ASSLQESGGEQY

v_call: TRBV12-3/TRBV12-4
j_call: TRBJ1-1
clone_size: -
cdr3_aa: ASSFRQGLITEAF

v_call: TRBV6-6
j_call: TRBJ2-3
clone_size: -
cdr3_aa: ASSRTGTSTADTQY

v_call: TRBV28
j_call: TRBJ2-1
clone_size: -
cdr3_aa: ASSSWTWGFNEQF

v_call: TRBV5-1
j_call: TRBJ1-4
clone_size: -
cdr3_aa: ASSLTWGSELF

v_call: TRBV10-2
j_call: TRBJ2-6
clone_size: -
cdr3_aa: ASEGTGANVLT

v_call: TRBV7-9
j_call: TRBJ2-3
clone_size: few
cdr3_aa: ASSRQGAVGTDTQY

v_call: TRBV3-1
j_call: TRBJ1-1
clone_size: -
cdr3_aa: ASSPDTLGEAF

v_call: TRBV5-1
j_call: TRBJ2-1
clone_size: many
cdr3_aa: ASSLAASSYNEQF

v_call: TRBV5-4
j_call: TRBJ2-1
clone_size: many
cdr3_aa: ASSLGPDNEQF

v_call: TRBV4-2
j_call: TRBJ2-3
clone_size: many
cdr3_aa: ASSHSDTQY

v_call: TRBV3-1
j_call: TRBJ1-2
clone_size: -
cdr3_aa: ASSNWGGADYGYT

v_call: TRBV7-2
j_call: TRBJ1-3
clone_size: few
cdr3_aa: ASSRQGHTIY

v_call: TRBV7-9
j_call: TRBJ2-2
clone_size: -
cdr3_aa: ASSFNQANTGELF

v_call: TRBV5-1
j_call: TRBJ1-1
clone_size: few
cdr3_aa: ASSFRKNTEAF

v_call: TRBV5-6
j_call: TRBJ1-5
clone_size: -
cdr3_aa: ASSFLAGPQH

v_call: TRBV9
j_call: TRBJ1-3
clone_size: -
cdr3_aa: ASSVTAGSGNTIY

v_call: TRBV7-2
j_call: TRBJ1-1
clone_size: -
cdr3_aa: ASSLGAGMNTEAF

v_call: TRBV7-8
j_call: TRBJ2-3
clone_size: few
cdr3_aa: ASSLGASYTQY

v_call: TRBV28
j_call: TRBJ2-5
clone_size: few
cdr3_aa: ASRTGTVKTQY

v_call: TRBV7-2
j_call: TRBJ2-1
clone_size: -
cdr3_aa: ASSVQPSSYNEQF

v_call: TRBV20-1
j_call: TRBJ2-3
clone_size: few
cdr3_aa: SARVRTGGRTDTQY

v_call: TRBV4-1
j_call: TRBJ2-3
clone_size: few
cdr3_aa: ASSRPGQRLRRDTQY

v_call: TRBV5-1
j_call: TRBJ1-2
clone_size: -
cdr3_aa: ASSTGQGKSYGYT

v_call: TRBV7-3
j_call: TRBJ2-3
clone_size: -
cdr3_aa: ASSPQGGGAIDTQY

v_call: TRBV6-1
j_call: TRBJ2-2
clone_size: few
cdr3_aa: ASSEFGTANTGELF

v_call: TRBV12-3/TRBV12-4
j_call: TRBJ1-5
clone_size: -
cdr3_aa: ASSLATAGGQPQH

v_call: TRBV5-1
j_call: TRBJ1-1
clone_size: -
cdr3_aa: ASSRYEGVEEAF